A selection of T cell receptor beta chains follows, all from one sample in a study of cytomegalovirus exposure and HLA in healthy donors. Produced via immunoSEQ multiplex PCR; TCRdb's table is partial and in-frame only. The table has about 190,000 clones, 84% seen once. Sequenced sample: PBMCs. Receptor source: a young man in good health and CMV-seropositive. Both conserved end residues are part of each CDR3. The D gene is left open where the match is weak. Rows may omit the clone size; those that give it use once, few, many or a size class.

size | J | V | D | DNA | CDR3
- | TRBJ2-7 | TRBV13 | - | TGTGCCAGCAGCTTAGGGACCACTACCTACGAGCAGTACTTC | CASSLGTTTYEQYF
- | TRBJ1-1 | TRBV30 | TRBD1 | TGTGCCTGGAGTGCCTCGGGACAGGGGCTAGTGGCTTTCTTT | CAWSASGQGLVAFF
- | TRBJ2-3 | TRBV9 | - | TGTGCCAGCTCCTCAGGGGGCACAGATACGCAGTATTTT | CASSSGGTDTQYF
- | TRBJ1-1 | TRBV10-3 | - | TGTGCCATCAGGAACTGGGGGGTGCCGACTGAAGCTTTCTTT | CAIRNWGVPTEAFF
few | TRBJ1-1 | TRBV27 | - | TGTGCCAGCAGTAAACAGGGAGGGTACACTGAAGCTTTCTTT | CASSKQGGYTEAFF
- | TRBJ2-7 | TRBV30 | TRBD2 | TGTGCCTGGAGTGGGCTAGCGGGAGTCGGCGACGAGCAGTACTTC | CAWSGLAGVGDEQYF
- | TRBJ2-5 | TRBV9 | - | TGTGCCAGCAGCGATGACGACAGCGTACGGGAGACCCAGTACTTC | CASSDDDSVRETQYF
- | TRBJ1-5 | TRBV28 | TRBD1 | TGTGCCAGCCATCAGGGGACAGGGGTTGGTCAGCCCCAGCATTTT | CASHQGTGVGQPQHF
- | TRBJ1-1 | TRBV29-1 | - | TGCAGCGTTGCGTTGCGGGGTGGTACTGAAGCTTTCTTT | CSVALRGGTEAFF
- | TRBJ2-1 | TRBV5-6 | - | TGTGCCAGCGCTGGGGGAGGTCTAAATGAGCAGTTCTTC | CASAGGGLNEQFF
- | TRBJ2-7 | TRBV6-5 | - | TGTGCCAGCCAGGATCCCTACGAGCAGTACTTC | CASQDPYEQYF